The next 5 T cell receptor beta chains were all read from a single sample in a study of shared clonotypes between healthy human individuals. Measured with immunoSEQ multiplex PCR; TCRdb has only the in-frame clones, and not every one. The sample holds about 2.4 million clones, more than 85% seen once. Sequenced: naive CD4+ T cells from PBMCs. Regarding subset: CD45RA+ positively selected. Receptors were obtained from a man younger than 35 in good health. Some clones in this sample may be carry-over from other donors' samples.

V is TRBV6-1 and J is TRBJ1-4, with D tentatively TRBD1 (5 bases). The germline CDR1 and CDR2 sequences are MNHNS and SASEGT. V was pared by 7 bases and J by 2 bases, with 11 bases between. This CDR3 is built from 14 residues. This CDR3 is CASMVGDTNEKLFF. As DNA, the CDR3 is TGTGCCAGCATGGTGGGGGATACTAATGAAAAACTGTTTTTT.

This chain joins TRBV9 and TRBJ1-4; no firm D call. Germline values: CDR1 SGDLS, CDR2 YYNGEE. V was cut by 0 bases and J by 5 bases, with 11 bases left in between. The CDR3 contains 15 residues. CDR3 residues: CASSVAVQVNEKLFF. As DNA, the CDR3 is TGTGCCAGCAGCGTAGCCGTGCAGGTGAATGAAAAACTGTTTTTT.

Turning to this clone: Other DNA sequences in this sample translate to the same CDR3. The genes are TRBV5-1 and TRBJ1-1; D is uncertain. This CDR3 has 13 residues. CDR1 and CDR2 (germline): SGHRS, YFSETQ. V was trimmed by 4 bases and J by 0 bases, leaving 7 bases between them. In nucleotides, the CDR3 is TGCGCCAGCAGCCCGTTCATGAACACTGAAGCTTTCTTT. Its translation is CASSPFMNTEAFF.

The chain recombines TRBV7-6 with TRBJ2-1; a weak D match, TRBD2 (5 bases). Germline V gene sequence: CDR1 SGHVS, CDR2 FNYEAQ. Trimming left V 6 bases short and J 7 bases short, with 16 bases between. This CDR3 spans 14 amino acids. The CDR3 DNA reads TGTGCCAGCAGTTCCCGTAGGGCGGGTAATGAGCAGTTCTTC. As protein: CASSSRRAGNEQFF.

This chain joins TRBV5-4 and TRBJ2-7; D possibly uses TRBD1 or TRBD2 (5 bases each). This CDR3 is 13 amino acids long. V lost 4 bases to trimming and J lost 5 bases, with 13 bases between them. Germline CDR1 SGHNT, CDR2 YYREEE (reference sequence). This CDR3 reads CASSRDVTNEQYF. The CDR3 DNA sequence: TGTGCCAGCAGCAGGGACGTTACGAACGAGCAGTACTTC. Full variable domain (missing parts from reference TRBV5-4 and TRBJ2-7): ETGVTQSPTHLIKTRGQQVTLRCSSQSGHNTVSWYQQALGQGPQFIFQYYREEENGRGNFPPRFSGLQFPNYSSELNVNALELDDSALYLCASSRDVTNEQYFGPGTRLTVT.